A single sample gave rise to the 22 T cell receptor beta chains below, sequenced in a study of T cell repertoires in cytomegalovirus infection. Each CDR3 protein gets one entry after TCRdb re-called the reads with MiXCR. The data contain approximately 500,000 distinct CDR3 sequences, approximately 10% of them singletons. Sequencing input: PBMCs. Receptor source: a human donor in good health (CMV status not recorded). Some clones in this sample may be carry-over from other donors' samples.

The rearrangement joins TRBV20-1 to TRBJ2-5; 9 nucleotides match TRBD2. The CDR3 sequence is 13 residues long. Germline V gene data show CDR1 as DFQATT and CDR2 as SNEGSKA (reference sequence). With 6 bases clipped from V and 2 bases from J, the junction kept 4 bases outside the gene matches. This CDR3 reads CSAHTSGQETQYF. The CDR3 coding sequence is TGCAGTGCCCACACTAGCGGGCAAGAGACCCAGTACTTC.

This clonotype was counted only a few times. The rearrangement uses TRBV19 and TRBJ1-2; no firm D call. CDR1 is LNHDA and CDR2 is SQIVND in the germline V gene (reference sequence). The CDR3 loop spans 12 amino acids. The chain's CDR3 is CAAEEGFRGYTF. As DNA, the CDR3 is TGTGCTGCGGAGGAAGGATTCCGGGGCTACACCTTC.

This clonotype was counted only a few times. The genes are TRBV11-2 and TRBJ2-7; no clear D gene. This CDR3 is 14 amino acids long. V dropped 2 bases and J dropped 0 bases, with 8 bases sitting between them. CDR1 is SGHAT and CDR2 is FQNNGV in the germline V gene. The CDR3 DNA reads as TGTGCCAGCAGCTTATCGTCAGCCTCCTACGAGCAGTACTTC. This translates into CASSLSSASYEQYF.

The table lists this clonotype with a few counts. The chain combines TRBV5-1 with TRBJ2-1; no firm D call. V was trimmed by 4 bases and J by 3 bases, leaving 14 bases between them. Germline V gene sequence: CDR1 SGHRS, CDR2 YFSETQ. The CDR3 covers 15 residues. The CDR3 spells CASSARVAGYNEQFF. In DNA form, the CDR3 reads TGCGCCAGCAGCGCTCGGGTAGCCGGCTACAATGAGCAGTTCTTC.

As regards this clonotype: Sequence at one end of the junction differs from germline and may be a read error. J is TRBJ2-1 and V is TRBV5-1, with a weak D call TRBD2 (7 bases). Germline loops: CDR1 SGHRS, CDR2 YFSETQ. This CDR3 spans 14 amino acids. CDR3 amino acids: CACSWGGGALEQFF. CDR3 bases: TGCGCCTGCAGCTGGGGGGGGGGCGCTCTTGAGCAGTTCTTC.

V gene TRBV7-3 combines with J gene TRBJ2-3; D may correspond to TRBD1 or TRBD2 (5 bases each). The CDR3 is 16 amino acids. V was pared by 4 bases and J by 3 bases, with 17 bases between. Germline CDR1 SGHTA, CDR2 FQGTGA. As DNA, the CDR3 is TGTGCCAGCAGCTCGCAGGGACCCCCGGGGACAGATACGCAGTATTTT. Translation gives CASSSQGPPGTDTQYF.

The chain uses TRBV20-1 and TRBJ2-5; D might be TRBD1 (6 bases). With 1 base removed from V and 3 bases from J, the gap between germline ends came to 15 bases. The germline V gene has CDR1 DFQATT and CDR2 SNEGSKA (reference sequence). CDR3 length equals 15 residues. The CDR3 DNA is TGCAGTGCTAGAGTTCCGGGCAGGGGTGAAGAGACCCAGTACTTC. This sequence encodes CSARVPGRGEETQYF.

V is TRBV2 and J is TRBJ2-1; possibly TRBD2 for D (6 bases). This CDR3 is built from 13 residues. The germline CDR1 and CDR2 sequences are SNHLY and FYNNEI. The germline V and J ends were trimmed by 3 bases and 9 bases, with 12 bases remaining between them. The CDR3 spells CASSDVPGGEQFF. CDR3 sequence (DNA): TGTGCCAGCAGTGACGTCCCCGGGGGTGAGCAGTTCTTC.

There are a few counts of this clonotype. This chain uses TRBV6-2 or TRBV6-3 with TRBJ2-1; 16 positions match TRBD2. This CDR3 has 17 amino acids. Trimming removed 7 bases from V and 6 bases from J; junction bases left unmatched: 9. Germline assignment: CDR1 MNHEY and CDR2 SVGEGT. The CDR3, as DNA: TGTGCCAGCACCCTGGGGACTAGCGGGAGGGCCATCAATGAGCAGTTCTTC. This translates into CASTLGTSGRAINEQFF.

The chain is built from TRBV10-3 and TRBJ2-2; 10 bases line up with TRBD2. In germline, CDR1 is ENHRY, CDR2 SYGVKD. The CDR3 contains 14 residues. V lost 9 bases and J lost 0; bases outside the gene matches: 1. CDR3 protein: CAIAGGPNTGELFF. CDR3 nucleotides: TGTGCCATAGCGGGGGGGCCGAACACCGGGGAGCTGTTTTTT.

This clonotype has a count of ten or more. The CDR3 bases are TGTGCCAGCAGCATACTGGGGACTAGCGGCACAGATACGCAGTATTTT. Protein sequence: CASSILGTSGTDTQYF. V and J are TRBV6-1 and TRBJ2-3; 10 bases line up with TRBD2. Germline lookup yields CDR1 MNHNS and CDR2 SASEGT. This CDR3 spans 16 amino acids. Losses at the gene ends were 6 bases for V and 1 base for J; bases not matched to a gene: 7.

This clonotype was seen at least ten times. The chain carries TRBV28 and TRBJ1-4, with a tentative D call TRBD1 (5 bases). This CDR3 is 20 amino acids long. Trimming stripped 4 bases from V and 6 bases from J, with 30 bases between. Germline values: CDR1 MDHEN, CDR2 SYDVKM. The CDR3 bases are TGTGCCAGCAGTTCCCCTATGCCCCAGGGTTCAAAGCCGCCGGATGAAAAACTGTTTTTT. Translated: CASSSPMPQGSKPPDEKLFF.

This clonotype was counted a few times. CDR3 DNA: TGTGCCAGCAGCTTAGTTGGGACAACTAGCACAGATACGCAGTATTTT. It translates to CASSLVGTTSTDTQYF. The gene calls are TRBV7-6 and TRBJ2-3; D perhaps matches TRBD1 (6 bases). Germline CDR1 reads SGHVS; CDR2 reads FNYEAQ. The CDR3 extends over 16 amino acids. V was clipped by 1 base and J by 0 bases, with 11 bases between them. The full variable domain, completed using reference TRBV7-6 and TRBJ2-3, is GAGVSQSPRYKVTKRGQDVALRCDPISGHVSLYWYRQALGQGPEFLTYFNYEAQQDKSGLPNDRFSAERPEGSISTLTIQRTEQRDSAMYRCASSLVGTTSTDTQYFGPGTRLTVL.

The sample holds a few counts of this clonotype. V gene TRBV29-1 combines with J gene TRBJ1-2; the match to TRBD1 covers 9 bases. This CDR3 contains 15 residues. Germline values: CDR1 SQVTM, CDR2 ANQGSEA. V lost 4 bases to trimming and J lost 4 bases; unmatched junction nucleotides: 10. In DNA form, the CDR3 reads TGCAGCGTTGTACAGGGGGCTCCAGCTAGCTATGGCTACACCTTC. It specifies CSVVQGAPASYGYTF. The whole variable domain, remainder taken from reference TRBV29-1 and TRBJ1-2, is SAVISQKPSRDICQRGTSLTIQCQVDSQVTMMFWYRQQPGQSLTLIATANQGSEATYESGFVIDKFPISRPNLTFSTLTVSNMSPEDSSIYLCSVVQGAPASYGYTFGSGTRLTVV.

This clonotype has a count of ten or more. This chain links TRBV7-3 with TRBJ2-3; D unresolved. Per germline, CDR1 SGHTA and CDR2 FQGTGA. V lost 0 bases and J 6 bases, leaving 7 bases between the germline ends. The CDR3 has 13 residues. This CDR3 reads CASSLTSWDTQYF. DNA for the CDR3: TGTGCCAGCAGCTTAACTTCGTGGGATACGCAGTATTTT.

This clonotype has only a few counts. The chain joins TRBV5-1 to TRBJ1-2; no firm D call. Between the trimmed V and J ends, which lost 4 bases and 4 bases, there was a span of 23 bases. The CDR3 covers 17 residues. Germline CDR1 and CDR2: SGHRS and YFSETQ. CDR3 in amino acids: CASSPSGPSGVGYGYTF. DNA of the CDR3: TGCGCCAGCAGCCCTAGCGGGCCGTCTGGGGTCGGCTATGGCTACACCTTC.

The chain couples TRBV3-1 to TRBJ1-1; a possible D gene is TRBD1 (6 bases). The CDR3 extends over 14 amino acids. V lost 4 bases and J lost 1, with 10 bases in between. Germline-derived CDR1 and CDR2 are LGHDT and YNNKEL (reference sequence). DNA of the CDR3: TGTGCCAGCAGCCCAGAGGGGGGGAACACTGAAGCTTTCTTT. As protein: CASSPEGGNTEAFF. Using reference TRBV3-1 and TRBJ1-1 for the parts outside the CDR3, the full variable domain is DTAVSQTPKYLVTQMGNDKSIKCEQNLGHDTMYWYKQDSKKFLKIMFSYNNKELIINETVPNRFSPKSPDKAHLNLHINSLELGDSAVYFCASSPEGGNTEAFFGQGTRLTVV.

There are many counts of this clonotype. The V and J genes are TRBV14 and TRBJ2-5, with TRBD2 matching over 9 bases. Germline CDR1 and CDR2: SGHDN and FVKESK. The CDR3 extends over 16 amino acids. Trimming took 5 bases from V and 5 from J; bases not matched to a gene: 12. The CDR3, as DNA: TGTGCCAGCAGCGCTTCGAGCGGGAGGTTGAGGGAGACCCAGTACTTC. It codes for CASSASSGRLRETQYF.

In its sample, this clonotype was seen many times. The chain employs TRBV7-2 and TRBJ2-7; 8 bases align to TRBD1. The J segment lost 7 bases and the V segment lost 6 bases, leaving 14 bases of the junction unmatched. Germline-derived CDR1 and CDR2 are SGHTA and FQGNSA. CDR3 length equals 15 residues. This CDR3 is CASRRGQDLPGEQYF. The CDR3 coding sequence is TGTGCCAGCAGAAGGGGACAGGACCTACCAGGGGAGCAGTACTTC.

This clonotype was found many times. CDR3 in amino acids: CASSQQGRGAKNIQYF. CDR3 nucleotides: TGTGCCAGCAGTCAACAGGGACGGGGAGCCAAAAACATTCAGTACTTC. The V call is TRBV6-2 or TRBV6-3, the J call TRBJ2-4; D may be TRBD1 (6 bases). This CDR3 has 16 amino acids. The germline V gene encodes CDR1 MNHEY and CDR2 SVGEGT. Trimming cost V 5 bases and J 0 bases, with 14 bases left between them.

This clonotype was seen ten or more times. The chain employs TRBV11-2 and TRBJ2-1, with D possibly matching TRBD1 (5 bases). With 2 bases removed from V and 9 bases from J, the gap between germline ends came to 14 bases. The germline V gene has CDR1 SGHAT and CDR2 FQNNGV. This CDR3 region has 14 residues. This CDR3 is CASSLQKGWGEQFF. The CDR3, as DNA: TGTGCCAGCAGCTTACAGAAGGGGTGGGGTGAGCAGTTCTTC.

This clonotype showed up just a few times. The chain has TRBV27 and TRBJ2-7; 9 bases map to TRBD1. Unmatched junction bases numbered 1, after V lost 5 bases and J lost 2 bases. This CDR3 is built from 13 residues. Germline V gene sequence: CDR1 MNHEY, CDR2 SMNVEV (reference sequence). CDR3 protein: CASSGTGPYEQYF. The DNA of the CDR3 is TGTGCCAGCAGTGGGACAGGGCCCTACGAGCAGTACTTC.